This T cell receptor beta chain derives from a study of T-cell reconstitution after alpha-beta-depleted transplantation in children (TCRdb year 2016). About the investigation overall: Using TCR repertoire profiling, the study followed T-cell immune reconstitution in a quantitative way in children after TCRalphabeta/CD19-depleted allogeneic hematopoietic cell transplantation. What the study reported, not specific to this receptor: In some patients, high TCRbeta diversity at day 60 was attributed to recipient T cells and intrathymic progenitors that had survived conditioning. Over the following months the frequencies of hyperexpanded clones went down, and after one year T-cell counts and TCRbeta diversity were mostly credited to newly produced T cells. About two months after transplant, the apparently early recovery of alphabetaT-cell counts reportedly depended on just several hundred clones that had expanded rapidly and came from non-depleted graft cells.

Interpreted using the paper, the time point label stands for: day 60 (about 2 months) after transplantation. In light of the paper, this sample's treatment or condition label describes: allogeneic hematopoietic cell transplantation with graft depleted of TCRalphabeta T cells and CD19 B cells. The children who served as transplant recipients had been given grafts of TCRalphabeta/CD19-depleted allogeneic hematopoietic cells. This clonotype appeared many times. It lacks a known antigen. The sample holds no much larger clone one base away, and base qualities are not on file. The CDR3 runs 15 amino acids, cysteine and phenylalanine included. Left in the record is the CDR3 DNA by itself, 45 bases read in frame from the first base. The junction shows trimming of 4 bases on V and 2 bases on J, plus 15 bases between the germline ends. Taken from the germline V gene, the CDR1 and CDR2 loops are SGHRS and YFSETQ.

Library method: PCR. Sequencing relied on an Illumina HiSeq 2500. TCR libraries were prepared with molecular barcoding, using unique molecular identifiers to normalize TCRbeta repertoire quantification. TCRdb applied fastp at Q25 and MiXCR to the public reads, then kept only in-frame beta chains. Identical CDR3 protein sequences are pooled into one entry, listed with their most common genes and DNA. This sample is represented by approximately 9,000 distinct CDR3 sequences; under 20% of them were singletons. The top ten constitute 88% of the sample. This receptor chain uses TRBV5-1 and TRBJ2-5, with a weak D call of TRBD2 (6 bases match). The sequence came from a girl under two years old who had a stem cell transplant for combined immunodeficiency, so the T cells may come from the graft donor. Sequenced material: PBMCs, mostly from graft donor cells, taken 60 days after TCRalphabeta/CD19-depleted stem cell transplant. Here the CDR3 is given as CASSQSIAGQETQYF. The bases read TGCGCCAGCAGCCAGAGCATCGCGGGGCAAGAGACCCAGTACTTC.